A selection of T cell receptor beta chains follows, all from one sample in a study of response to subunit inactivated influenza vaccine. MiXCR, applied by TCRdb to the RT-PCR reads, yields one record per CDR3 protein. The table records approximately 490,000 distinct CDR3 sequences, approximately 7.2% of them present only once. The sample consisted of PBMCs from blood, taken roughly 24 months after vaccination. The receptor set was obtained from a man between 50 and 69 years old who received an inactivated influenza vaccine. CDR3s include the opening cysteine and the closing phenylalanine or tryptophan. D genes are given only for firm matches. Clone size is given for some rows only: seen once, a few or many times, or a class if the clone is expanded.

clone_size: .
v_call: TRBV3-1
d_call: .
j_call: TRBJ2-1
cdr3_aa: CASSPHGSWQFF
cdr3_nt: TGTGCCAGCAGCCCGCATGGATCTTGGCAGTTCTTC

clone_size: .
v_call: TRBV29-1
d_call: .
j_call: TRBJ2-1
cdr3_aa: CNVEDRSGAYNEQFF
cdr3_nt: TGCAACGTTGAAGACAGGAGCGGAGCCTACAATGAGCAGTTCTTC

clone_size: .
v_call: TRBV7-2
d_call: TRBD1
j_call: TRBJ1-1
cdr3_aa: CASSLFETGGRNTEAFF
cdr3_nt: TGTGCCAGCAGCCTATTCGAGACAGGGGGTCGTAATACTGAAGCTTTCTTT

clone_size: few
v_call: TRBV7-9
d_call: .
j_call: TRBJ2-7
cdr3_aa: CASSKGVRGYEQYF
cdr3_nt: TGTGCCAGCAGCAAAGGAGTCCGGGGGTACGAGCAGTACTTC

clone_size: many
v_call: TRBV20-1
d_call: TRBD2
j_call: TRBJ2-2
cdr3_aa: CSARATSGATGELFF
cdr3_nt: TGCAGTGCTAGAGCAACTAGCGGGGCCACCGGGGAGCTGTTTTTT

clone_size: many
v_call: TRBV5-5
d_call: .
j_call: TRBJ1-3
cdr3_aa: CASSRVLSGNTIYF
cdr3_nt: TGTGCCAGCAGCCGGGTACTCTCTGGAAACACCATATATTTT

clone_size: .
v_call: TRBV18
d_call: TRBD2
j_call: TRBJ2-3
cdr3_aa: CASSPGAGYSTDTQYF
cdr3_nt: TGTGCCAGCTCACCGGGAGCGGGGTACTCGACAGATACGCAGTATTTT

clone_size: many
v_call: TRBV20-1
d_call: TRBD2
j_call: TRBJ2-7
cdr3_aa: CSASRTSSGWWYF
cdr3_nt: TGCAGTGCTAGTAGGACTAGCTCGGGCTGGTGGTACTTC

clone_size: few
v_call: TRBV15
d_call: TRBD1
j_call: TRBJ1-1
cdr3_aa: CATSRAGTGRTEAFF
cdr3_nt: TGTGCCACCAGCAGGGCCGGGACAGGGAGGACTGAAGCTTTCTTT

clone_size: few
v_call: TRBV5-1
d_call: TRBD1
j_call: TRBJ1-2
cdr3_aa: CASSLNLGQGYGYTF
cdr3_nt: TGCGCCAGCAGCTTAAATTTGGGACAGGGCTATGGCTACACCTTC

clone_size: .
v_call: TRBV24-1
d_call: .
j_call: TRBJ1-1
cdr3_aa: CATSGGAGEAFF
cdr3_nt: TGTGCCACCAGTGGGGGGGCCGGAGAAGCTTTCTTT

clone_size: many
v_call: TRBV7-9
d_call: .
j_call: TRBJ2-1
cdr3_aa: CASSPFGLESYNEQFF
cdr3_nt: TGTGCCAGCAGCCCATTCGGACTTGAGTCCTACAATGAGCAGTTCTTC

clone_size: many
v_call: TRBV29-1
d_call: TRBD1
j_call: TRBJ1-3
cdr3_aa: CSISTGGSGNTIYF
cdr3_nt: TGCAGCATTAGTACAGGGGGCTCTGGAAACACCATATATTTT

clone_size: .
v_call: TRBV25-1
d_call: .
j_call: TRBJ1-2
cdr3_aa: CASSPANRGYGYTF
cdr3_nt: TGTGCCAGCAGCCCCGCCAATAGGGGCTATGGCTACACCTTC

clone_size: .
v_call: TRBV3-1
d_call: .
j_call: TRBJ2-7
cdr3_aa: CASSQDLRMAGGQYF
cdr3_nt: TGTGCCAGCAGCCAAGATTTACGGATGGCTGGGGGGCAGTACTTC

clone_size: .
v_call: TRBV14
d_call: TRBD2
j_call: TRBJ2-7
cdr3_aa: CASSRDAGRSYEQYF
cdr3_nt: TGTGCCAGCAGCCGCGACGCCGGGAGGTCCTACGAGCAGTACTTC

clone_size: .
v_call: TRBV12-3/TRBV12-4
d_call: .
j_call: TRBJ2-3
cdr3_aa: CASSRGFGDTQYF
cdr3_nt: TGTGCCAGCAGCCGCGGGTTTGGAGATACGCAGTATTTT

clone_size: few
v_call: TRBV6-5
d_call: .
j_call: TRBJ1-5
cdr3_aa: CASSYSITASEPQHF
cdr3_nt: TGTGCCAGCAGTTACTCGATTACAGCTTCGGAGCCCCAGCATTTT

clone_size: few
v_call: TRBV20-1
d_call: .
j_call: TRBJ2-1
cdr3_aa: CSARGDNWNEQFF
cdr3_nt: TGCAGTGCTAGAGGGGACAACTGGAATGAGCAGTTCTTC

clone_size: many
v_call: TRBV11-1
d_call: TRBD2
j_call: TRBJ2-6
cdr3_aa: CASSLSWTSGSSGANVLTF
cdr3_nt: TGTGCCAGCAGCTTAAGCTGGACTAGCGGCAGCTCTGGGGCCAACGTCCTGACTTTC

clone_size: few
v_call: TRBV3-1
d_call: .
j_call: TRBJ2-1
cdr3_aa: CASSQAYTPYNEQFF
cdr3_nt: TGTGCCAGCAGCCAAGCCTATACCCCCTACAATGAGCAGTTCTTC

clone_size: .
v_call: TRBV2
d_call: TRBD1
j_call: TRBJ2-1
cdr3_aa: CASSNPTGTGGNHPYNEQFF
cdr3_nt: TGTGCCAGCAGTAATCCAACCGGGACAGGGGGCAACCATCCCTACAATGAGCAGTTCTTC

clone_size: .
v_call: TRBV15
d_call: .
j_call: TRBJ2-3
cdr3_aa: CATSPRVTDTQYF
cdr3_nt: TGTGCCACCAGCCCAAGGGTTACAGATACGCAGTATTTT